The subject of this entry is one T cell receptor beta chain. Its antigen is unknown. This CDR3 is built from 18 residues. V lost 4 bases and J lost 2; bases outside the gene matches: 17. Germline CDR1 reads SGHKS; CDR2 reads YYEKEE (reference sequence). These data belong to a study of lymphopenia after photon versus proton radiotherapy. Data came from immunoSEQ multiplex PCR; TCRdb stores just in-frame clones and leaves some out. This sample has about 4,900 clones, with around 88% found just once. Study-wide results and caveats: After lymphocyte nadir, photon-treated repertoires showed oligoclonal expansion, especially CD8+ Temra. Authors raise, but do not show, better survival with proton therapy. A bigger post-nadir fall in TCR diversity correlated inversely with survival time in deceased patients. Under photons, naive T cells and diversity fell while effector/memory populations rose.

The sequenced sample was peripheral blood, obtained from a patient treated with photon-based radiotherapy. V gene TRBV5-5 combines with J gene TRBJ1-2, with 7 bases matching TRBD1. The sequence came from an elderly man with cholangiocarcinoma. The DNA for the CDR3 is TGTGCCAGCAGCCTTCGACAGGGCGCAGGTACCACCAACTATGGCTACACCTTC. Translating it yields CASSLRQGAGTTNYGYTF.